Listed below are T cell receptor beta chains from one sample, sequenced in a study of CD8 T cells in Susac syndrome. TCRdb ran MiXCR on the immunoSEQ multiplex PCR reads and lists one entry per CDR3 protein. In the table there are some 100,000 distinct CDR3 sequences, 95% of which are singletons. Sequenced: CD8+ T cells from PBMCs. These receptors all come from a human donor with Susac syndrome. Each CDR3 is given with its conserved first and last residue. A D gene is named only where the DNA matches it firmly. The size entry is marked missing in some rows and otherwise reads once, few, many or a size class.

d_gene	j_gene	abundance	v_gene	CDR3aa	CDR3nt
TRBD1	TRBJ2-7	NA	TRBV29-1	CSVDTGGEQYF	TGCAGCGTTGATACAGGGGGCGAGCAGTACTTC
NA	TRBJ2-1	NA	TRBV12-3/TRBV12-4	CASSLREHLEQFF	TGTGCCAGCAGTTTGCGCGAACACCTTGAGCAGTTCTTC
NA	TRBJ2-2	NA	TRBV12-3/TRBV12-4	CASSFSAIMVVGGELFF	TGTGCCAGCAGTTTTTCAGCGATTATGGTGGTTGGCGGGGAGCTGTTTTTT
TRBD2	TRBJ2-5	NA	TRBV6-4	CASSTTSGGQETQYF	TGTGCCAGCAGTACGACTAGCGGGGGACAAGAGACCCAGTACTTC
TRBD1	TRBJ2-7	NA	TRBV7-8	CASSSQGVEQYF	TGTGCCAGCAGCTCACAGGGGGTTGAGCAGTACTTC
TRBD1	TRBJ1-1	NA	TRBV5-4	CASSGGTAYTEAFF	TGTGCCAGCAGCGGTGGGACAGCCTACACTGAAGCTTTCTTT
NA	TRBJ2-4	once	TRBV4-1	CASSQVEIAKNIQYF	TGCGCCAGCAGCCAAGTGGAGATAGCCAAAAACATTCAGTACTTC
TRBD1	TRBJ1-4	NA	TRBV15	CATSADRATNEKLFF	TGTGCCACCAGCGCGGACAGGGCAACTAATGAAAAACTGTTTTTT
NA	TRBJ2-5	NA	TRBV27	CASRWGETQYF	TGTGCCAGCAGGTGGGGAGAGACCCAGTACTTC
NA	TRBJ2-1	NA	TRBV28	CASSPIRRPNEQFF	TGTGCCAGCAGCCCCATACGCCGCCCGAATGAGCAGTTCTTC
NA	TRBJ2-7	NA	TRBV20-1	CSARADGPYEQYF	TGCAGTGCTAGGGCTGACGGCCCCTACGAGCAGTACTTC
NA	TRBJ1-5	NA	TRBV3-1	CASGPVGSQPQHF	TGTGCCAGCGGCCCGGTGGGGTCCCAGCCCCAGCATTTT
TRBD2	TRBJ2-7	NA	TRBV29-1	CSVDVGRGASYEQYF	TGCAGCGTTGACGTGGGGCGGGGGGCCAGCTACGAGCAGTACTTC
NA	TRBJ2-1	NA	TRBV12-3/TRBV12-4	CASSYPDKNNHNEQFF	TGTGCCAGCAGTTACCCAGATAAGAATAATCACAATGAGCAGTTCTTC
NA	TRBJ1-1	NA	TRBV7-3	CASSSLMGTEAFF	TGTGCCAGCAGCTCCCTTATGGGGACTGAAGCTTTCTTT
NA	TRBJ2-3	NA	TRBV4-1	CASSQLQGTDTQYF	TGCGCCAGCAGCCAACTCCAGGGAACAGATACGCAGTATTTT
NA	TRBJ2-5	NA	TRBV5-1	CASSFTEPRGVNLPETQYF	TGCGCCAGCAGCTTCACCGAGCCCCGCGGAGTAAACCTACCGGAGACCCAGTACTTC
TRBD2	TRBJ2-7	NA	TRBV27	CAARPGSGSTEQYF	TGTGCCGCAAGGCCGGGGAGCGGGAGTACCGAGCAGTACTTC
NA	TRBJ1-6	NA	TRBV9	CASSVAGSNNSPLHF	TGTGCCAGCAGCGTAGCCGGCAGCAATAATTCACCCCTCCACTTT
TRBD1	TRBJ1-2	NA	TRBV9	CASSFLDRAGYTF	TGTGCCAGCAGCTTCCTAGACAGGGCTGGCTACACCTTC
NA	TRBJ1-5	NA	TRBV6-6	CASSPMGGNQPQHF	TGTGCCAGCAGCCCGATGGGAGGCAATCAGCCCCAGCATTTT
TRBD1	TRBJ1-1	NA	TRBV5-1	CASSHGDRLSTEAFF	TGCGCCAGCAGCCATGGGGACAGGCTGTCCACTGAAGCTTTCTTT
NA	TRBJ2-1	NA	TRBV9	CASSAVPNYNEQFF	TGTGCCAGCAGCGCCGTCCCGAATTACAATGAGCAGTTCTTC
NA	TRBJ2-1	NA	TRBV6-5	CASSPGGPPRDEQFF	TGTGCCAGCAGCCCTGGGGGGCCACCTAGGGATGAGCAGTTCTTC
NA	TRBJ2-1	NA	TRBV9	CASGVGLSEQFF	TGTGCCAGCGGGGTAGGGTTGAGTGAGCAGTTCTTC
TRBD1	TRBJ2-1	NA	TRBV14	CASSHLDRITYNEQFF	TGTGCCAGCAGCCATCTGGACAGGATAACCTACAATGAGCAGTTCTTC
NA	TRBJ2-5	few	TRBV2	CASSRTEETQYF	TGTGCCAGCAGTCGGACAGAAGAGACCCAGTACTTC
TRBD2	TRBJ2-1	NA	TRBV5-1	CASGEGYNEQFF	TGCGCCAGCGGGGAGGGATACAATGAGCAGTTCTTC
NA	TRBJ2-3	NA	TRBV27	CASSLSKGNTDTQYF	TGTGCCAGCAGTTTATCGAAGGGAAACACAGATACGCAGTATTTT
NA	TRBJ2-3	NA	TRBV2	CASSPLGLTDTQYF	TGTGCCAGCAGTCCCCTGGGGCTCACAGATACGCAGTATTTT
TRBD1	TRBJ2-5	NA	TRBV18	CASSPKGQYGKGTQYF	TGTGCCAGCTCACCGAAGGGACAGTACGGGAAGGGGACCCAGTACTTC
NA	TRBJ1-2	NA	TRBV29-1	CSVALAYGYTF	TGCAGCGTTGCGTTAGCCTATGGCTACACCTTC
NA	TRBJ2-5	NA	TRBV20-1	CSARDRVADQETQYF	TGCAGTGCTAGAGATCGGGTAGCGGACCAAGAGACCCAGTACTTC
NA	TRBJ2-2	NA	TRBV27	CASRRGGTGELFF	TGTGCCAGCAGAAGAGGGGGTACCGGGGAGCTGTTTTTT
TRBD1	TRBJ1-2	NA	TRBV29-1	CSVFPDRDFGGYTF	TGCAGCGTTTTCCCCGACAGGGACTTTGGTGGCTACACCTTC
NA	TRBJ2-5	NA	TRBV15	CATSRDLSPQYF	TGTGCCACCAGCAGAGATCTTAGCCCCCAGTACTTC
NA	TRBJ1-5	NA	TRBV20-1	CSAPDKSNQPQHF	TGCAGTGCCCCCGACAAGAGCAATCAGCCCCAGCATTTT
NA	TRBJ2-1	NA	TRBV3-1	CASSQEGMGSYNEQFF	TGTGCCAGCAGCCAAGAGGGAATGGGCTCCTACAATGAGCAGTTCTTC
NA	TRBJ1-4	NA	TRBV7-9	CASSHPRGGTNEKLFF	TGTGCCAGCAGCCATCCCCGCGGGGGCACTAATGAAAAACTGTTTTTT
NA	TRBJ1-3	NA	TRBV4-1	CASSQDSGSGNTIYF	TGCGCCAGCAGCCAAGATTCAGGGTCTGGAAACACCATATATTTT
NA	TRBJ2-5	NA	TRBV6-5	CASSRLASDQETQYF	TGTGCCAGCAGCCGTCTCGCCTCCGACCAAGAGACCCAGTACTTC